Sequencing of this TCR beta chain was carried out in a study of HIV-infected patients and healthy controls. Study summary: About 75% of the sixteen became undetectable by the second bleed, and all after another year of therapy.

Study-wide results and limits: Compared with controls, mean Gini indices were significantly raised in HIV-infected repertoires, possibly indicating oligoclonality.

V was pared by 4 bases and J by 2 bases, with 11 bases between. The CDR3 has 14 amino acids. Per the germline V gene, CDR1 is SEHNR and CDR2 is FQNEAQ (reference sequence). cDNA was made from 500 ng RNA using alpha and beta constant primers. Alpha and beta chain libraries were made separately by chain-specific third strand synthesis with multiplexing indices. A single record per CDR3 protein comes from TCRdb applying MiXCR to the 5' RACE reads. The sample shows 8,100 or so distinct CDR3 sequences, 9.3% of them seen only once. Whole blood was used without fractionation, so all unsorted peripheral T cells were included. RNA came from 2.5 to 3 ml of peripheral blood. Donors were HIV-infected adults who had not yet started antiretroviral therapy but were about to begin. This clonotype has a handful of counts. Its antigen remains unidentified.

Sample: blood, taken before antiretroviral therapy. This clonotype was sampled from an adult with HIV infection. V and J are TRBV7-9 and TRBJ1-1, with unresolved D. The CDR3 DNA reads TGTGCCAGCAGCTATAGTAATGCAAACACTGAAGCTTTCTTT. It codes for CASSYSNANTEAFF.